Presented here are 2 T cell receptor beta chains from one specimen sequenced in a study of cytomegalovirus exposure and HLA in healthy donors (dated 2017 in TCRdb). Preparation of the library involved the immunoSEQ multiplex PCR assay. For the multiplex PCR, a mixture combining 60 forward primers for TCR Vbeta segments and 13 reverse primers for TCR Jbeta segments was used. The table was pulled from immuneACCESS by TCRdb, which kept in-frame rearrangements only. Such tables lose some clones; where checked, under half of the loss comes from unresolved V genes, and the rest has no known cause. The table for this sample lists some 160,000 clones; 73% of them were counted only once. Clones ranked in the top ten supply under 7% of the sample. Source material: PBMCs. The receptors shown here come from a woman between 18 and 30 years old in good health and CMV-seropositive.

V usage is TRBV19 and J usage is TRBJ2-1; weak D call: TRBD1 (6 bases). Trimming took off 6 bases at V and 0 bases at J, with 12 bases between the two ends. CDR3 length: 15 residues. Germline CDR1 LNHDA, CDR2 SQIVND (reference sequence). Written as DNA, the CDR3 is TGTGCCAGTAGGAATACAGGGAGCTCCTACAATGAGCAGTTCTTC. Amino acid sequence: CASRNTGSSYNEQFF.

This chain uses TRBV4-3 with TRBJ1-2; 10 positions agree with TRBD1. The ends lost 2 bases at V and 10 bases at J; junction bases unmatched: 7. This CDR3 region has 14 residues. The germline V gene has CDR1 LGHNA and CDR2 YSLEER. The CDR3 loop is CASSQLDRGQPYTF. The CDR3 DNA is TGCGCCAGCAGCCAACTTGACAGGGGGCAGCCCTACACCTTC.